These 12 T cell receptor beta chains were all obtained from the same sample, sequenced in a study of blood T cell repertoires in COVID-19. The data were produced by immunoSEQ multiplex PCR, yet TCRdb's version contains in-frame clones alone and is incomplete. The sample shows some 400,000 clones, 89% of them seen only once. The source material was PBMCs or T cells enriched from blood (not recorded which). Every receptor here comes from a woman in her twenties or thirties who had recovered from COVID-19.

This clone was counted a single time. V usage is TRBV7-2 and J usage is TRBJ2-2, with 11 bases aligning to TRBD2. Germline lookup yields CDR1 SGHTA and CDR2 FQGNSA. V shed 5 bases, J shed 6 bases, and the junction held 8 bases outside the gene matches. The CDR3 has 16 residues. In nucleotides, the CDR3 is TGTGCCAGCAGCCTCATAGCGGGAGGGCCTTCCGGGGAGCTGTTTTTT. Its protein product is CASSLIAGGPSGELFF. Combining the CDR3 with reference TRBV7-2 and TRBJ2-2 gives the whole variable domain GAGVSQSPSNKVTEKGKDVELRCDPISGHTALYWYRQSLGQGLEFLIYFQGNSAPDKSGLPSDRFSAERTGGSVSTLTIQRTQQEDSAVYLCASSLIAGGPSGELFFGEGSRLTVL.

The chain uses TRBV5-4 and TRBJ1-1; 8 bases are a match to TRBD1. CDR1 is SGHNT and CDR2 is YYREEE in the germline V gene (reference sequence). Trimming at V came to 4 bases and at J to 7 bases, leaving 12 bases not matched to a gene. The length of the CDR3 is 15 residues. The CDR3 here is CASSHRSGQAIEAFF. The CDR3 DNA is TGTGCCAGCAGCCACCGTTCGGGACAGGCCATTGAAGCTTTCTTT.

This rearrangement joins TRBV14 to TRBJ1-6; D unresolved. The CDR3 is 15 amino acids. CDR1 is SGHDN, CDR2 FVKESK, per germline. Trimming took 0 bases from V and 6 from J, leaving 9 bases between them. The CDR3 protein is CASSQDIRFNSPLHF. The CDR3 coding sequence is TGTGCCAGCAGCCAAGATATCAGGTTTAATTCACCCCTCCACTTT.

The genes are TRBV21-1 and TRBJ1-1. TRBV21-1 is recorded as a pseudogene. There are 11 residues in the CDR3. CDR3 residues: CARSEYAEAFF. DNA for the CDR3: TGTGCCCGGAGTGAATACGCTGAAGCTTTCTTT.

The chain combines TRBV5-4 with TRBJ2-7; D is possibly TRBD1 (6 bases). This CDR3 contains 15 residues. The germline gives CDR1 SGHNT, CDR2 YYREEE (reference sequence). V was trimmed by 1 base and J by 0 bases, leaving 11 bases between them. This chain's CDR3 is CASSLSGAGSYEQYF. CDR3 bases: TGTGCCAGCAGCTTGTCAGGGGCCGGCTCCTACGAGCAGTACTTC.

The V gene is TRBV5-1, the J gene TRBJ1-6; D not certain. The CDR3 contains 12 residues. The ends were cut back, 3 bases at V and 10 bases at J, with 8 bases in the middle. CDR1 SGHRS and CDR2 YFSETQ come from the germline V gene. The CDR3 nucleotides read TGCGCCAGCAGCTCGGGGAACTCACCCCTCCACTTT. Its protein is CASSSGNSPLHF.

The chain combines TRBV3-1 (or the pseudogene TRBV3-2) with TRBJ1-1, with D perhaps TRBD1 (5 bases). The CDR3 has 15 amino acids. Germline-derived CDR1 and CDR2 are LGHDT and YNNKEL (reference sequence). V lost 5 bases to trimming and J lost 0 bases, with 13 bases between them. The CDR3 reads CASSNHPGVNTEAFF. The CDR3 nucleotides read TGTGCCAGCAGCAACCACCCGGGGGTGAACACTGAAGCTTTCTTT.

The chain links TRBV19 to TRBJ1-2; D not resolved. Germline values: CDR1 LNHDA, CDR2 SQIVND (reference sequence). The CDR3 length is 15 residues. V was cut by 4 bases and J by 4 bases, with 16 bases left in between. As DNA, the CDR3 is TGTGCCAGTAGTAGCAGGCTTCAATTCCCCTATGGCTACACCTTC. This sequence encodes CASSSRLQFPYGYTF.

The chain carries TRBV7-9 and TRBJ2-1; 8 bases line up with TRBD2. Trimming took 5 bases from V and 1 from J; bases not matched to a gene: 4. The CDR3 has 15 residues. Germline lookup yields CDR1 SEHNR and CDR2 FQNEAQ (reference sequence). This chain's CDR3 is CASSQSGGSYNEQFF. The CDR3 coding sequence is TGTGCCAGCAGCCAAAGCGGGGGATCCTACAATGAGCAGTTCTTC.

The chain joins TRBV5-4 to TRBJ2-7; D unclear. Germline V gene sequence: CDR1 SGHNT, CDR2 YYREEE (reference sequence). This CDR3 contains 13 residues. Trimming removed 2 bases from V and 2 bases from J, with 8 bases in between. CDR3 in DNA: TGTGCCAGCAGCTTCGGCAGGACCTACGAGCAGTACTTC. This gives the protein CASSFGRTYEQYF.

This sequence joins TRBV28 and TRBJ2-7; possible D gene TRBD2, 5 bases. Germline loops: CDR1 MDHEN, CDR2 SYDVKM. The germline V and J ends were trimmed by 7 bases and 3 bases, with 13 bases remaining between them. There are 13 residues in the CDR3. CDR3 DNA sequence: TGTGCCAGCACCTCCGCCGACTACTACGAGCAGTACTTC. Translated, it gives CASTSADYYEQYF.

The V gene is TRBV21-1, the J gene TRBJ2-6; the listed D gene, TRBD1, was not tested against the DNA. TRBV21-1 is described as a pseudogene. The CDR3 is 15 amino acids. The CDR3 DNA follows: TGTGCCAGCAGCAAACTGTGGCACAGAAATGAGGTCCTGACTTTC. It translates to CASSKLWHRNEVLTF.